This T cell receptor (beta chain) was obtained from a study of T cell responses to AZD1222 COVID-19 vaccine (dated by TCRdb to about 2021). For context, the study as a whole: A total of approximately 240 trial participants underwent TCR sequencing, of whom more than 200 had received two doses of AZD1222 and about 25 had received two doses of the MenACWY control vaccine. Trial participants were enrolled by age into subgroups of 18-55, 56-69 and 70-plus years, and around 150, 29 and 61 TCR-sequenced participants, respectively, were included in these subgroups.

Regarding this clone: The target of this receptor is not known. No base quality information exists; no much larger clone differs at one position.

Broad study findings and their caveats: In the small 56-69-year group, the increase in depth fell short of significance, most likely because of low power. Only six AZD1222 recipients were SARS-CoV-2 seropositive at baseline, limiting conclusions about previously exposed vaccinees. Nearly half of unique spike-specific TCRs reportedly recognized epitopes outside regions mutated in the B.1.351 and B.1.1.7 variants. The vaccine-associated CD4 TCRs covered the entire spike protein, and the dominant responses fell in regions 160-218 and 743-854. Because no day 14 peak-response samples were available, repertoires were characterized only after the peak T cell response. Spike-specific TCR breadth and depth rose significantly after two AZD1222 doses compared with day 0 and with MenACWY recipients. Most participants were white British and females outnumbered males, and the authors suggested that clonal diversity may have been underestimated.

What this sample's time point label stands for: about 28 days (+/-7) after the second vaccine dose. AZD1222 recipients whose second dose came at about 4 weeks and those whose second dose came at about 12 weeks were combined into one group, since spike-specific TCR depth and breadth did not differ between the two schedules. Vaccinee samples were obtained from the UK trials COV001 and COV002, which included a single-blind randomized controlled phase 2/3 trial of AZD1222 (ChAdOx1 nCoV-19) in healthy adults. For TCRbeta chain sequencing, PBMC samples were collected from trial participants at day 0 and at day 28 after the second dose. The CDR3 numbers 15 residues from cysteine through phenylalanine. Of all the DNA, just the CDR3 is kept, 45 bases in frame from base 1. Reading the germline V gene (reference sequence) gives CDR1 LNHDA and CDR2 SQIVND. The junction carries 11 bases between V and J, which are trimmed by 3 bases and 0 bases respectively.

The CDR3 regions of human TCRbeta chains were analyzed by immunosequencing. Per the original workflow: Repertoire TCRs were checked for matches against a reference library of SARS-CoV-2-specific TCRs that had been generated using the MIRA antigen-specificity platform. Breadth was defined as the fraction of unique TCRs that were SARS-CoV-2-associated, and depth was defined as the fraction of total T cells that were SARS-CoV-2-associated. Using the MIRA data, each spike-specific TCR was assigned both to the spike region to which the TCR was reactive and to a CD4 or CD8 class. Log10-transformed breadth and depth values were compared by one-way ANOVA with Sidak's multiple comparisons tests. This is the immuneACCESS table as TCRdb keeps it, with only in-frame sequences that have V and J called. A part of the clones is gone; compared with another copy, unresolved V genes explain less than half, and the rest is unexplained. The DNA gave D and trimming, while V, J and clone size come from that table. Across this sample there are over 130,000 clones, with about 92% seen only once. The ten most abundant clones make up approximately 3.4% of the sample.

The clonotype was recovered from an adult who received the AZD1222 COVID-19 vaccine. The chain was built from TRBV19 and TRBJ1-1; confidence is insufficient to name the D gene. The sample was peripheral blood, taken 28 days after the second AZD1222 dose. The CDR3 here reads CASSIRAEMNTEAFF. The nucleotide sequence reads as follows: TGTGCCAGTAGTATCCGGGCCGAGATGAACACTGAAGCTTTCTTT.